Listed below are T cell receptor beta chains from one sample, sequenced in a study of T cells after posttransplantation cyclophosphamide. Generated by immunoSEQ multiplex PCR, the TCRdb table keeps only in-frame clones and is missing some. The sample consists of tens of thousands of clones, around four fifths of them appearing once. Sequenced here: CD4+ T cells sorted from blood, sampled approximately 2,000 days after a stem cell transplant with posttransplant cyclophosphamide. The receptors were gathered from a female patient in her forties or fifties who received an allogeneic stem cell transplant from a related donor, was CMV-positive, and had no GVHD. T cells may partly derive from the graft donor. The CDR3 runs from the conserved cysteine through the conserved F or W. The order of the fields is J gene, V gene, clone size, D gene, CDR3 DNA, CDR3 protein. The D gene is left open where the match is weak. Clone sizes are given selectively: once, few, many, or a class where the clone is expanded.

>TRBJ1-5|TRBV15|few|TRBD1
TGTGCCACCAGCAGAAGCCGGGGACAGGGGGCCGGACAGCCCCAGCATTTT
CATSRSRGQGAGQPQHF
>TRBJ2-3|TRBV9|NA|NA
TGTGCCAGCAGCGTAGCCACCGTACGGGATACGCAGTATTTT
CASSVATVRDTQYF
>TRBJ1-1|TRBV5-1|NA|TRBD1
TGCGCCAGCAGCTCAGAAAGACAGGGGGCGCGGGGGAGTGAAGCTTTCTTT
CASSSERQGARGSEAFF
>TRBJ2-5|TRBV4-3|NA|NA
TGCGCCAGCAGCCAAGATCGGGAGACCCAGTACTTC
CASSQDRETQYF
>TRBJ2-7|TRBV18|NA|NA
TGTGCCAGCTCACCACCGGTTATACGGACAACCTCCTACGAGCAGTACTTC
CASSPPVIRTTSYEQYF
>TRBJ2-7|TRBV5-1|NA|TRBD1
TGCGCCAGCAGCTTGGATACCAGGGACAGCGAGCAGTACTTC
CASSLDTRDSEQYF
>TRBJ2-6|TRBV5-1|once|NA
TGCGCCAGCAGCTTGGTTTCAGGGGCCCTCTCTGGGGCCAACGTCCTGACTTTC
CASSLVSGALSGANVLTF
>TRBJ2-3|TRBV5-4|NA|NA
TGTGCCAGCAGCTCTGGTGGCAGGTCGAAAGATACGCAGTATTTT
CASSSGGRSKDTQYF
>TRBJ1-5|TRBV7-2|NA|TRBD1
TGTGCCAGCAGCAGAGGGGGCGCAAGGAATCAGCCCCAGCATTTT
CASSRGGARNQPQHF
>TRBJ2-3|TRBV27|once|NA
TGTGCCAGCAGTTTTCGGGCTAGCGCCCTCCCAGATACGCAGTATTTT
CASSFRASALPDTQYF